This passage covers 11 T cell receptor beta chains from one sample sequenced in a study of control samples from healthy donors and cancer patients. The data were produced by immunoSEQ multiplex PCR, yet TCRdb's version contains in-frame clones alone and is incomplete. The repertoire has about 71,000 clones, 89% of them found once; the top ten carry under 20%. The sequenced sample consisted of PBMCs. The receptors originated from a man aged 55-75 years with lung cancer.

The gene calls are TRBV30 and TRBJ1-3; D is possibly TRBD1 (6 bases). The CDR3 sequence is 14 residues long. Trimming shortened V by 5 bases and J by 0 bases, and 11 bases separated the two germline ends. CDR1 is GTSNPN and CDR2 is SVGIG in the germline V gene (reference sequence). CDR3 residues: CAWAGHFSGNTIYF. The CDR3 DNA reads TGTGCCTGGGCGGGACATTTCTCTGGAAACACCATATATTTT. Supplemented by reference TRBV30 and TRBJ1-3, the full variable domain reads SQTIHQWPATLVQPVGSPLSLECTVEGTSNPNLYWYRQAAGRGLQLLFYSVGIGQISSEVPQNLSASRPQDRQFILSSKKLLLSDSGFYLCAWAGHFSGNTIYFGEGSWLTVV.

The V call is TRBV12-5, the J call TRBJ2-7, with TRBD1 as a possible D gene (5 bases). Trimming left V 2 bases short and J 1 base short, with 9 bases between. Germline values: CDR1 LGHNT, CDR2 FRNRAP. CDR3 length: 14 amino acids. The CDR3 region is CASGLKGRSYEQYF. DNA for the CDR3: TGTGCTAGTGGTTTGAAGGGGCGGTCCTACGAGCAGTACTTC.

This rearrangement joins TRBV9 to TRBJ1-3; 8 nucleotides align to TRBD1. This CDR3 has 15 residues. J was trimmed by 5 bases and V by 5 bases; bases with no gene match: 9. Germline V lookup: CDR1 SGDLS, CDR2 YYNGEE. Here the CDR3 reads CASRGQGSYRNTIYF. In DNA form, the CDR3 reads TGTGCCAGCAGAGGACAGGGAAGCTATCGAAACACCATATATTTT. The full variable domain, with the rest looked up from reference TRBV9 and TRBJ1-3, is DSGVTQTPKHLITATGQRVTLRCSPRSGDLSVYWYQQSLDQGLQFLIQYYNGEERAKGNILERFSAQQFPDLHSELNLSSLELGDSALYFCASRGQGSYRNTIYFGEGSWLTVV.

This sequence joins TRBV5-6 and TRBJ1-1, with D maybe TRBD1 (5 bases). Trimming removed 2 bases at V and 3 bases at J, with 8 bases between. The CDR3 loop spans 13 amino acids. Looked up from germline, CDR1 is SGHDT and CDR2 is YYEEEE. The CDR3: CASSFTTDTEAFF. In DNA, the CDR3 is TGTGCCAGCAGCTTTACGACAGACACTGAAGCTTTCTTT. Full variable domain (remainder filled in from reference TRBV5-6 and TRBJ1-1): DAGVTQSPTHLIKTRGQQVTLRCSPKSGHDTVSWYQQALGQGPQFIFQYYEEEERQRGNFPDRFSGHQFPNYSSELNVNALLLGDSALYLCASSFTTDTEAFFGQGTRLTVV.

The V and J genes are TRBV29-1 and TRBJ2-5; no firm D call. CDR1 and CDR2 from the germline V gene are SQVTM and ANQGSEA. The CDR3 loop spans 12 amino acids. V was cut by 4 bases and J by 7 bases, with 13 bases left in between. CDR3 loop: CSVVAPHRTQYF. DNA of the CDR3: TGCAGCGTTGTGGCCCCCCATAGGACCCAGTACTTC. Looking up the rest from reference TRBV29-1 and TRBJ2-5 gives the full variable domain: SAVISQKPSRDICQRGTSLTIQCQVDSQVTMMFWYRQQPGQSLTLIATANQGSEATYESGFVIDKFPISRPNLTFSTLTVSNMSPEDSSIYLCSVVAPHRTQYFGPGTRLLVL.

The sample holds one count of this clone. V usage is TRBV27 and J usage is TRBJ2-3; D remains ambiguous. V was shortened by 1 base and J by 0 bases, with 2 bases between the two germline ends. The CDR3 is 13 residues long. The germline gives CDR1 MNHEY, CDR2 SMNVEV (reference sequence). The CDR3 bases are TGTGCCAGCAGTTTATTGAGCACAGATACGCAGTATTTT. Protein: CASSLLSTDTQYF.

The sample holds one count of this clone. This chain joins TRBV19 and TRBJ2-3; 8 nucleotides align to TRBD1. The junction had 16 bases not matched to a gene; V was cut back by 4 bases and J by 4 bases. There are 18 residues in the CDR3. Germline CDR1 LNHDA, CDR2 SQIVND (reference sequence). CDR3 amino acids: CASSSLSGQGARADTQYF. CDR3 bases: TGTGCCAGTAGTAGTTTAAGTGGGCAGGGGGCGCGAGCAGATACGCAGTATTTT.

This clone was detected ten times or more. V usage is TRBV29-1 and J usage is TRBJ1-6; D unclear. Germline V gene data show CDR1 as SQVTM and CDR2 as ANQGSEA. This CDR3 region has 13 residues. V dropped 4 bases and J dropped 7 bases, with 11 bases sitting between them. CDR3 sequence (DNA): TGCAGCGTTGCGCCGACGGTCAATTCACCCCTCCACTTT. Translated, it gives CSVAPTVNSPLHF.

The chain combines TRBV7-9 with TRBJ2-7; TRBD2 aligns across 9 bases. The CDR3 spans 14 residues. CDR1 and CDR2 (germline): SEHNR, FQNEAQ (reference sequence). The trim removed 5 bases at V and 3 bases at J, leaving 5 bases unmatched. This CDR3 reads CASSPAGGDYEQYV. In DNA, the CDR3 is TGTGCCAGCAGCCCGGCGGGGGGGGACTACGAGCAGTACGTC.

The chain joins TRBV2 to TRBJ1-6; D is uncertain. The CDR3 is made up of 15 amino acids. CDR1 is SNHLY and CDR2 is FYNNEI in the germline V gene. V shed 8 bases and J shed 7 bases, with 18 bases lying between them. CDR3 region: CASSFAEILNSPLHF. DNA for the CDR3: TGTGCCAGCTCCTTCGCGGAAATTCTAAATTCACCCCTCCACTTT.

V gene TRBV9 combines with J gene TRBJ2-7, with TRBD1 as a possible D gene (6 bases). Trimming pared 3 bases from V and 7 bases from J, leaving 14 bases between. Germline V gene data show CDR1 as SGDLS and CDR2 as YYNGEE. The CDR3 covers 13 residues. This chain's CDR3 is CASSGTTRGEQYF. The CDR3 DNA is TGTGCCAGCAGCGGAACCACGAGGGGGGAGCAGTACTTC.